These T cell receptor beta chains were read from a single sample in a study of early T cells in non-severe SARS-CoV-2 infection. TCRdb independently ran MiXCR on the 5' RACE reads; one entry per CDR3 protein. The data show tens of thousands of distinct CDR3 sequences, around 4.2% seen once. Sequencing was done on a sample of whole blood. The receptors were sampled from an adult who was a healthcare worker with PCR-confirmed SARS-CoV-2 infection or an uninfected control (not recorded which). Both conserved end residues are part of each CDR3. D genes are given only for firm matches. The size of a clone is reported for some rows only, either as once, few or many, or as a class for expanded clones.

cdr3_nt cdr3_aa d_call clone_size j_call v_call
TGTGCCAGCAGCTTGGGTCCCGGACTAGCAGATTTCGAGCAGTACTTC CASSLGPGLADFEQYF TRBD2 many TRBJ2-7 TRBV5-8
TGCAGTGCTATCCTGGGGACAGGTTACTACGAGCAGTACTTC CSAILGTGYYEQYF TRBD1 many TRBJ2-7 TRBV20-1
TGTGCCAGCAGCCTCCTGCAGGGATCTGAAGCTTTCTTT CASSLLQGSEAFF . few TRBJ1-1 TRBV7-3
TGTGCCAGCTCACTCACACACACAGGTGACACTGAAGCTTTCTTT CASSLTHTGDTEAFF . many TRBJ1-1 TRBV18
TGCGCCAGCAGCTTGGCCGCGGGACGCAATGAGCAGTTCTTC CASSLAAGRNEQFF . many TRBJ2-1 TRBV5-1
TGTGCCATCAGTGTCTCTCACTCTGACACAGATACGCAGTATTTT CAISVSHSDTDTQYF . many TRBJ2-3 TRBV10-3
TGCGCCAGCATCCGGACTAGTACAGAGCAGTACTTC CASIRTSTEQYF TRBD2 few TRBJ2-7 TRBV5-1
TGCAGTGCTAGAGCCTCCTCGGGACAAACTATCTACGAGCAGTACTTC CSARASSGQTIYEQYF . many TRBJ2-7 TRBV20-1
TGTGCCAGCAGTTTGACAGGGGGAAGCTCCTACGAGCAGTACTTC CASSLTGGSSYEQYF TRBD1 many TRBJ2-7 TRBV27
TGTGCCAGTAGTATGACTAGCGGGAGAACAGATACGCAGTATTTT CASSMTSGRTDTQYF TRBD2 . TRBJ2-3 TRBV19
TGCGCCAGCAGCTTGGCCCCCCCGGGCATCTCCTACAATGAGCAGTTCTTC CASSLAPPGISYNEQFF . many TRBJ2-1 TRBV5-1
TGTGCCAGCATACCGGGACAGGGACCGAAGTATCTGGACGAGCAGTACTTC CASIPGQGPKYLDEQYF TRBD1 many TRBJ2-7 TRBV28
. CASRGGSCFF . few TRBJ2-2 TRBV25-1
TGCGCCAGCAGCCAAGAAGGCCAGGTCTACGAGCAGTACTTC CASSQEGQVYEQYF . many TRBJ2-7 TRBV4-1
TGCAGTGCTAGCCAGGGGGTGACCGGGGAGCTGTTTTTT CSASQGVTGELFF TRBD1 many TRBJ2-2 TRBV20-1
TGTGCCAGCAGCCCGACAGGACCCGCCGGGGAGCTGTTTTTT CASSPTGPAGELFF . few TRBJ2-2 TRBV6-2/TRBV6-3
TGTGCCAGCAGCCCTCCCCTTAGGGCCGGGGAGCTGTTTTTT CASSPPLRAGELFF . many TRBJ2-2 TRBV3-1
TGTGCCAGCAGCGACGATCGCTCGACGTTTTCACCCCTCCACTTT CASSDDRSTFSPLHF . . TRBJ1-6 TRBV7-2
TGTGCCAGCTCACCACCGGTCTTAGGGGGCTATGGCTACACCTTC CASSPPVLGGYGYTF . many TRBJ1-2 TRBV18
TGTGCCAGCAGCGCCCAAGGGCTCAGCTCTGAAAAACTGTTTTTT CASSAQGLSSEKLFF . many TRBJ1-4 TRBV9
TGTGCCAGCACCTTATCCAGGGTGTCCTACGAGCAGTACTTC CASTLSRVSYEQYF . many TRBJ2-7 TRBV28
TGTGCCAGCAGTGACTCAACAGGGGGACCCAATGAGCAGTTCTTC CASSDSTGGPNEQFF TRBD1 many TRBJ2-1 TRBV6-4
TGTGCCAGCAGCTTAACTACTAGCGGCACTTCCAATGAGCAGTTCTTC CASSLTTSGTSNEQFF TRBD2 . TRBJ2-1 TRBV11-1
TGCAGTGCTAGACTAGCGGAAAAGCAGTACTTC CSARLAEKQYF TRBD2 . TRBJ2-7 TRBV20-1
TGTGCCAGCAGCCGGGGTAGGAGCACAGATACGCAGTATTTT CASSRGRSTDTQYF . many TRBJ2-3 TRBV2
TGCAGTGCTCCCGGGACCGACAACTACGAGCAGTACTTC CSAPGTDNYEQYF . many TRBJ2-7 TRBV20-1
TGTGCCAGCAGCTTAATGGCAGGGGGTCTCGCTGAAGCTTTCTTT CASSLMAGGLAEAFF TRBD1 many TRBJ1-1 TRBV7-9